The rows below give T cell receptor beta chains drawn from one sample of a study of blood T cell repertoires in COVID-19. Libraries were prepared by immunoSEQ multiplex PCR; TCRdb keeps only in-frame clonotypes and omits some of them. The data show roughly 140,000 clones, 70% to 85% seen once. The material sequenced was peripheral blood. These receptors were collected from a woman aged 45-59 years with acute or convalescent COVID-19. Each CDR3 is given with its conserved first and last residue. Each record gives: D gene, V gene, J gene, CDR3 protein, CDR3 DNA. The D gene is left open where the match is weak.

D gene: TRBD1; V gene: TRBV29-1; J gene: TRBJ1-2; CDR3 protein: CSGGDREISGYTF; CDR3 DNA: TGCAGCGGTGGGGACAGGGAAATAAGTGGCTACACCTTC
D gene: TRBD2; V gene: TRBV7-9; J gene: TRBJ2-7; CDR3 protein: CASSFGRVTSAEQYF; CDR3 DNA: TGTGCCAGCAGCTTCGGCAGGGTTACTAGCGCGGAGCAGTACTTC
D gene: -; V gene: TRBV6-5; J gene: TRBJ1-6; CDR3 protein: CASTIGGTNSPLHF; CDR3 DNA: TGTGCCAGCACCATCGGAGGGACTAATTCACCCCTCCACTTT
D gene: -; V gene: TRBV14; J gene: TRBJ1-2; CDR3 protein: CASSQGYPTVRGYYGYTF; CDR3 DNA: TGTGCCAGCAGCCAAGGATACCCCACTGTCCGGGGGTACTATGGCTACACCTTC
D gene: -; V gene: TRBV2; J gene: TRBJ2-5; CDR3 protein: CASLSGQIQETQYF; CDR3 DNA: TGTGCCAGCTTATCAGGGCAGATACAAGAGACCCAGTACTTC
D gene: TRBD2; V gene: TRBV5-4; J gene: TRBJ2-5; CDR3 protein: CASSPVAGVQETQYF; CDR3 DNA: TGTGCCAGCAGCCCTGTAGCGGGAGTCCAAGAGACCCAGTACTTC
D gene: -; V gene: TRBV6-5; J gene: TRBJ1-6; CDR3 protein: CASTAGSSSPLHF; CDR3 DNA: TGTGCCAGCACGGCAGGGTCATCATCACCCCTCCACTTT
D gene: -; V gene: TRBV7-6; J gene: TRBJ2-1; CDR3 protein: CASSSLAKEIEFF; CDR3 DNA: TGTGCCAGCAGCTCTCTAGCGAAGGAAATAGAGTTCTTC
D gene: TRBD1; V gene: TRBV24-1; J gene: TRBJ2-5; CDR3 protein: CATSDFRTGPQETQYF; CDR3 DNA: TGTGCCACCAGTGATTTTCGGACAGGGCCCCAAGAGACCCAGTACTTC
D gene: TRBD1; V gene: TRBV18; J gene: TRBJ2-7; CDR3 protein: CASSLFTGADEQYF; CDR3 DNA: TGTGCCAGCTCCCTTTTTACAGGGGCAGACGAGCAGTACTTC
D gene: -; V gene: TRBV15; J gene: TRBJ1-3; CDR3 protein: CATSDMTSGNTIYF; CDR3 DNA: TGTGCCACCTCTGACATGACATCTGGAAACACCATATATTTT
D gene: -; V gene: TRBV19; J gene: TRBJ2-5; CDR3 protein: CASSMVQGRETQYF; CDR3 DNA: TGTGCCAGTAGTATGGTTCAGGGGCGAGAGACCCAGTACTTC